This section outlines one TCR beta chain sequence together with its context. This sample is drawn from a study of blood T cell repertoires in COVID-19. The overall study: T cells, B-cell-depleted T cells, or PBMCs provided the cDNA or gDNA that served as material.

In the study's own analysis: Reference gene primer amplification gave nucleated cell count estimates. Profiled with immunoSEQ multiplex PCR; TCRdb holds only in-frame clones, not every one. V, J and clone size derive from that table, while D and trimming were established from the DNA sequence. This sample has under 35,000 clones, with about 89% found just once. The CDR3 is 15 residues long. V shed 6 bases and J 3 bases; nucleotides not matched to a gene: 4. Germline CDR1 is SGHTA and CDR2 is FQGNSA. The source material was peripheral blood. This clonotype originated in a human donor in a cohort sampled during active COVID-19. The chain links TRBV7-2 to TRBJ2-1; TRBD2 aligns across 11 bases. CDR3 nucleotide sequence: TGTGCCAGCAGGCTAGCGGGGGGCGACTACAATGAGCAGTTCTTC. This sequence encodes CASRLAGGDYNEQFF. The full variable domain, with the rest looked up from reference TRBV7-2 and TRBJ2-1, is GAGVSQSPSNKVTEKGKDVELRCDPISGHTALYWYRQSLGQGLEFLIYFQGNSAPDKSGLPSDRFSAERTGGSVSTLTIQRTQQEDSAVYLCASRLAGGDYNEQFFGPGTRLTVL.